The 4 T cell receptor beta chains in this list originate from one sample, sequenced in a study of regulatory T cells in long-lasting Graves disease. Both iRepertoire HTBI primers and Arm-PCR of CDR3 regions were used to build the TCR beta libraries. TCRdb independently ran MiXCR on the multiplex PCR reads; one entry per CDR3 protein. The data hold around 300,000 distinct CDR3 sequences, with more than 20% observed a single time. Time point indicated: persistent/refractory GD, antithyroid drugs over 5 years with positive TRAb. Construction of the TCR library relied on RNA isolated from PBMCs. The sample consisted of peripheral blood mononuclear cells (PBMCs), taken when the disease was refractory, from a patient treated with antithyroid drugs. Source of these receptors: a female donor with Graves disease.

This clonotype was seen repeatedly, ten times or more. The chain employs TRBV18 and TRBJ2-7; 7 bases align to TRBD1. CDR3 length equals 15 residues. J gave up 2 bases and V 3 bases, and 7 bases lay outside the gene matches. Germline V CDR1 and CDR2: KGHSH, LQKENI. In DNA form, the CDR3 reads TGTGCCAGCTCACCGCCGGGACAGCCGACCTACGAGCAGTACTTC. Protein: CASSPPGQPTYEQYF.

This clonotype was counted only a few times. The rearrangement uses TRBV24-1 and TRBJ1-2; 10 positions agree with TRBD1. J was trimmed by 6 bases and V by 4 bases; bases with no gene match: 7. CDR1 is KGHDR and CDR2 is SFDVKD in the germline V gene. This CDR3 comprises 15 residues. The CDR3 region has the DNA TGTGCCACCAGTGACCGGGGACAGGGGATGAATGGCTACACCTTC. Its translation is CATSDRGQGMNGYTF.

This clonotype has just a few counts. This chain links TRBV13 with TRBJ1-4; TRBD1 aligns across 9 bases. The CDR3 is made up of 14 amino acids. Trimming took 6 bases from V and 7 from J; bases not matched to a gene: 6. Germline assignment: CDR1 PRHDT and CDR2 FYEKMQ (reference sequence). CDR3 in DNA: TGTGCCAGCAGGAAACAGGGGGCCGGTGAAAAACTGTTTTTT. It translates to CASRKQGAGEKLFF.

This clonotype was found many times. The chain uses TRBV29-1 and TRBJ2-5; 12 positions match TRBD2. The CDR3 covers 15 residues. With 6 bases clipped from V and 3 bases from J, the junction kept 8 bases outside the gene matches. Germline assignment: CDR1 SQVTM and CDR2 ANQGSEA. The CDR3 DNA reads TGCAGCGTGATACCGGGACTAGCGGGTAAAGAGACCCAGTACTTC. This sequence encodes CSVIPGLAGKETQYF.